This T cell receptor beta chain derives from a study of cytomegalovirus exposure and HLA in healthy donors. Whole-study findings and limits: Rarity characterized most TCR sequences, yet some public TCRs appeared in many donors.

Researchers ran the PCR with 60 Vbeta and 13 Jbeta primers. Clones were sequenced by immunoSEQ multiplex PCR, and TCRdb holds only the in-frame ones, with some missing. The table shows roughly 130,000 clones, with 75% to 85% occurring only once. With respect to this clone: Its cognate antigen is unknown.

The V and J ends lost 4 bases and 4 bases, in that order; junction bases with no gene match: 8. The CDR3 sequence is 16 residues long. Germline values: CDR1 KGHSH, CDR2 LQKENI. The specimen sequenced was PBMCs. V and J are TRBV18 and TRBJ1-1, with 11 bases fitting TRBD1. The sequence was obtained from a man between 18 and 29 years old in good health and CMV-seronegative. The CDR3 coding sequence is TGTGCCAGCTCACGAGCGGACAGGGGGCTTATCACTGAAGCTTTCTTT. Translating gives CASSRADRGLITEAFF.